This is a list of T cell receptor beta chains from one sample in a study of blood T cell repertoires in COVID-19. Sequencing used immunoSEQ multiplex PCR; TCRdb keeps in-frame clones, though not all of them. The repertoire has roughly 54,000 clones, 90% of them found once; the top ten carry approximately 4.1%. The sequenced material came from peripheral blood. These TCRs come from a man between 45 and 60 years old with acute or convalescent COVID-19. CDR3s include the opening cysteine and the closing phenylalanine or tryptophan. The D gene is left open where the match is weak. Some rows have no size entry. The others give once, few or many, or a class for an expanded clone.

cdr3_aa: CSALSSEETEAFF
cdr3_nt: TGCAGCGCTCTCAGTAGCGAAGAGACTGAAGCTTTCTTT
clone_size: NA
v_call: TRBV29-1
d_call: NA
j_call: TRBJ1-1

cdr3_aa: CASSLGGQGISGNTIYF
cdr3_nt: TGTGCCAGCAGCTTAGGGGGACAGGGGATCTCTGGAAACACCATATATTTT
clone_size: few
v_call: TRBV7-2
d_call: TRBD1
j_call: TRBJ1-3

cdr3_aa: CASSFRTSGRRETQYF
cdr3_nt: TGTGCCAGCAGCTTCAGGACTAGCGGGAGAAGAGAGACCCAGTACTTC
clone_size: NA
v_call: TRBV11-2
d_call: TRBD2
j_call: TRBJ2-5

cdr3_aa: CASSLLAGVNTGELFF
cdr3_nt: TGCGCCAGCAGCTTACTAGCGGGAGTCAACACCGGGGAGCTGTTTTTT
clone_size: NA
v_call: TRBV5-1
d_call: TRBD2
j_call: TRBJ2-2

cdr3_aa: CSVDAGKNEQFF
cdr3_nt: TGCAGCGTTGATGCCGGGAAAAATGAGCAGTTCTTC
clone_size: NA
v_call: TRBV29-1
d_call: NA
j_call: TRBJ2-1

cdr3_aa: CAIRTENTEAFF
cdr3_nt: TGTGCCATCAGGACAGAGAACACTGAAGCTTTCTTT
clone_size: NA
v_call: TRBV10-3
d_call: NA
j_call: TRBJ1-1

cdr3_aa: CASSAYLESSTDTQYF
cdr3_nt: TGTGCCAGCAGCGCCTACCTTGAGAGTAGCACAGATACGCAGTATTTT
clone_size: once
v_call: TRBV11-2
d_call: NA
j_call: TRBJ2-3

cdr3_aa: CASSPLVGDSSYEQYF
cdr3_nt: TGTGCCAGCAGCCCCCTAGTCGGGGACAGCTCCTACGAGCAGTACTTC
clone_size: once
v_call: TRBV4-2
d_call: TRBD1
j_call: TRBJ2-7

cdr3_aa: CASSPPLVTDTQYF
cdr3_nt: TGTGCCAGCAGCCCCCCGTTAGTCACAGATACGCAGTATTTT
clone_size: NA
v_call: TRBV3-1/TRBV3-2
d_call: NA
j_call: TRBJ2-3

cdr3_aa: CASSGLAGGPLNEQYF
cdr3_nt: TGTGCCAGCAGCGGACTAGCGGGAGGTCCCCTCAACGAGCAGTACTTC
clone_size: NA
v_call: TRBV25-1
d_call: TRBD2
j_call: TRBJ2-7

cdr3_aa: CASSPRPLNYNEQFF
cdr3_nt: TGTGCCAGCAGCCCTCGTCCACTTAACTACAATGAGCAGTTCTTC
clone_size: NA
v_call: TRBV7-9
d_call: NA
j_call: TRBJ2-1

cdr3_aa: CATGQGTTYEQYF
cdr3_nt: TGTGCCACAGGACAGGGGACGACCTACGAGCAGTACTTC
clone_size: NA
v_call: TRBV6-5
d_call: TRBD1
j_call: TRBJ2-7

cdr3_aa: CATSDNYLNTQYF
cdr3_nt: TGTGCCACCAGTGACAACTACCTTAATACGCAGTATTTT
clone_size: once
v_call: TRBV24-1
d_call: NA
j_call: TRBJ2-3

cdr3_aa: CASSPNAGRSYGYTF
cdr3_nt: TGTGCCAGCTCACCGAACGCAGGGCGCAGCTATGGCTACACCTTC
clone_size: NA
v_call: TRBV18
d_call: NA
j_call: TRBJ1-2

cdr3_aa: CSVEASGSNTGELFF
cdr3_nt: TGCAGCGTTGAGGCGAGCGGGAGTAACACCGGGGAGCTGTTTTTT
clone_size: NA
v_call: TRBV29-1
d_call: TRBD2
j_call: TRBJ2-2

cdr3_aa: CASSLAVQRSGANVLTF
cdr3_nt: TGTGCCAGCAGCTTAGCGGTCCAGCGCTCTGGGGCCAACGTCCTGACTTTC
clone_size: once
v_call: TRBV7-9
d_call: NA
j_call: TRBJ2-6

cdr3_aa: CASQTGHNSPLHF
cdr3_nt: TGTGCCAGCCAGACAGGTCATAATTCACCCCTCCACTTT
clone_size: NA
v_call: TRBV19
d_call: NA
j_call: TRBJ1-6

cdr3_aa: CASIMGQGFESYGYTF
cdr3_nt: TGTGCCAGTATTATGGGACAGGGCTTCGAGAGCTATGGCTACACCTTC
clone_size: NA
v_call: TRBV19
d_call: TRBD1
j_call: TRBJ1-2

cdr3_aa: CASSLDYAGMQFF
cdr3_nt: TGTGCCAGCAGCTTAGATTACGCGGGAATGCAGTTCTTC
clone_size: NA
v_call: TRBV7-8
d_call: NA
j_call: TRBJ2-1

cdr3_aa: CASSSGQAAYGYTF
cdr3_nt: TGTGCCAGCAGCTCTGGACAGGCAGCCTATGGCTACACCTTC
clone_size: once
v_call: TRBV28
d_call: TRBD1
j_call: TRBJ1-2

cdr3_aa: CASSLPARGAGGDYEQYF
cdr3_nt: TGTGCCAGCAGCCTACCGGCCCGGGGAGCGGGAGGGGACTACGAGCAGTACTTC
clone_size: few
v_call: TRBV7-8
d_call: TRBD2
j_call: TRBJ2-7

cdr3_aa: CASSVGDRPGNTIYF
cdr3_nt: TGTGCCAGCAGCGTAGGGGACAGGCCGGGCAACACCATATATTTT
clone_size: NA
v_call: TRBV9
d_call: TRBD1
j_call: TRBJ1-3

cdr3_aa: CASSVALLAGQGNTGELFF
cdr3_nt: TGTGCCAGCAGCGTAGCTCTCCTAGCGGGACAAGGGAACACCGGGGAGCTGTTTTTT
clone_size: NA
v_call: TRBV9
d_call: TRBD2
j_call: TRBJ2-2

cdr3_aa: CASSFGSDQPQHF
cdr3_nt: NA
clone_size: NA
v_call: TRBV18
d_call: NA
j_call: TRBJ1-5

cdr3_aa: CSVVLQGWGETQYF
cdr3_nt: TGCAGCGTTGTACTTCAGGGGTGGGGAGAGACCCAGTACTTC
clone_size: NA
v_call: TRBV29-1
d_call: NA
j_call: TRBJ2-5

cdr3_aa: CASSPQQNTEAFF
cdr3_nt: TGTGCCAGCAGCCCCCAACAGAACACTGAAGCTTTCTTT
clone_size: NA
v_call: TRBV12-3/TRBV12-4
d_call: NA
j_call: TRBJ1-1

cdr3_aa: CASSFSENTEAFF
cdr3_nt: TGTGCCAGCAGTTTTTCAGAGAACACTGAAGCTTTCTTT
clone_size: NA
v_call: TRBV6-5
d_call: NA
j_call: TRBJ1-1

cdr3_aa: CASSQRTGQGNIYEQYF
cdr3_nt: TGCGCCAGCAGCCAACGAACGGGACAGGGTAACATCTACGAGCAGTACTTC
clone_size: once
v_call: TRBV4-1
d_call: TRBD1
j_call: TRBJ2-7

cdr3_aa: CASSNDEREGLGYTQYF
cdr3_nt: TGTGCCAGCAGCAACGATGAGCGGGAGGGCCTTGGATATACGCAGTATTTT
clone_size: NA
v_call: TRBV21-1
d_call: NA
j_call: TRBJ2-3

cdr3_aa: CASSPTLGSGRDNEQFF
cdr3_nt: TGTGCCAGCTCACCGACTTTGGGTAGCGGGAGGGACAATGAGCAGTTCTTC
clone_size: NA
v_call: TRBV18
d_call: TRBD2
j_call: TRBJ2-1

cdr3_aa: CATSDSSRGPINQPQHF
cdr3_nt: TGTGCCACCAGTGATTCTTCCAGGGGCCCCATCAATCAGCCCCAGCATTTT
clone_size: NA
v_call: TRBV24-1
d_call: NA
j_call: TRBJ1-5

cdr3_aa: CASSPPGHPNTEAFF
cdr3_nt: TGTGCCAGCTCACCACCGGGACACCCGAACACTGAAGCTTTCTTT
clone_size: NA
v_call: TRBV18
d_call: NA
j_call: TRBJ1-1

cdr3_aa: CASSLLTLTGGSYEQYF
cdr3_nt: TGTGCCAGCAGCCTACTTACGCTGACAGGGGGCTCCTACGAGCAGTACTTC
clone_size: NA
v_call: TRBV2
d_call: TRBD1
j_call: TRBJ2-7

cdr3_aa: CASKRQDSYEQYF
cdr3_nt: TGCGCCAGCAAGAGACAGGACTCCTACGAGCAGTACTTC
clone_size: NA
v_call: TRBV5-1
d_call: NA
j_call: TRBJ2-7

cdr3_aa: CATSGTHRTGAGDIQYF
cdr3_nt: TGTGCCACCAGTGGGACTCACCGGACAGGGGCGGGGGACATTCAGTACTTC
clone_size: NA
v_call: TRBV24-1
d_call: TRBD1
j_call: TRBJ2-4

cdr3_aa: CASSYALAGGNEQFF
cdr3_nt: TGTGCCAGCAGTTACGCTTTAGCGGGAGGAAATGAGCAGTTCTTC
clone_size: once
v_call: TRBV6-5
d_call: TRBD2
j_call: TRBJ2-1

cdr3_aa: CASSQEGGRAYTQYF
cdr3_nt: TGCGCCAGCAGCCAAGAAGGCGGGAGGGCGTATACGCAGTATTTT
clone_size: NA
v_call: TRBV4-1
d_call: TRBD2
j_call: TRBJ2-3

cdr3_aa: CASSLVTGVNTEAFF
cdr3_nt: TGTGCCAGCTCACTGGTTACAGGAGTGAACACTGAAGCTTTCTTT
clone_size: NA
v_call: TRBV18
d_call: NA
j_call: TRBJ1-1

cdr3_aa: CASSIGGTGIYEQYF
cdr3_nt: TGTGCCAGTAGTATAGGTGGGACAGGGATCTACGAGCAGTACTTC
clone_size: NA
v_call: TRBV19
d_call: TRBD1
j_call: TRBJ2-7

cdr3_aa: CASSYSLGLDEQFF
cdr3_nt: TGTGCCAGCAGTTACTCGTTAGGTCTAGATGAGCAGTTCTTC
clone_size: NA
v_call: TRBV6-6
d_call: NA
j_call: TRBJ2-1

cdr3_aa: CASSLGQGNSPLHF
cdr3_nt: TGCGCCAGCAGCTTGGGACAGGGGAATTCACCCCTCCACTTT
clone_size: NA
v_call: TRBV5-1
d_call: TRBD1
j_call: TRBJ1-6

cdr3_aa: CARTLLNRGNTGELFF
cdr3_nt: TGTGCCAGAACCCTTTTAAATCGGGGGAACACCGGGGAGCTGTTTTTT
clone_size: few
v_call: TRBV5-3
d_call: NA
j_call: TRBJ2-2

cdr3_aa: CAWKGDRLFNEQFF
cdr3_nt: TGTGCCTGGAAAGGGGACAGGCTTTTCAATGAGCAGTTCTTC
clone_size: NA
v_call: TRBV30
d_call: TRBD1
j_call: TRBJ2-1

cdr3_aa: CAISDFRNNEQFF
cdr3_nt: TGTGCCATCAGTGATTTCAGGAACAATGAGCAGTTCTTC
clone_size: few
v_call: TRBV10-3
d_call: NA
j_call: TRBJ2-1

cdr3_aa: CASSLAGGKNTEAFF
cdr3_nt: TGCGCCAGCAGCTTGGCCGGAGGAAAGAACACTGAAGCTTTCTTT
clone_size: NA
v_call: TRBV5-1
d_call: NA
j_call: TRBJ1-1